Listed here are 11 T cell receptor beta chains from one sample, sequenced in a study of CD8 T cells in Susac syndrome. RNA was extracted with the RNeasy kit, and a quantity of roughly 0.45 to 1 ug was reverse transcribed using random hexamers. TCRdb reanalysed the immunoSEQ multiplex PCR reads using MiXCR and keeps one entry per CDR3 protein. The repertoire includes 150,000 to 200,000 distinct CDR3 sequences, roughly 93% of them detected once, and about 0.14% sits in the top ten. Material for sequencing was CD4+ T cells from PBMCs. Every receptor here comes from a human donor in good health.

The chain joins TRBV6-5 to TRBJ1-5; unclear D gene. This CDR3 spans 15 amino acids. Per germline, CDR1 MNHEY and CDR2 SVGAGI. With 0 bases removed from V and 0 bases from J, the gap between germline ends came to 6 bases. The CDR3 reads CASSYSIYSNQPQHF. CDR3 in DNA: TGTGCCAGCAGTTACTCGATTTATAGCAATCAGCCCCAGCATTTT.

CDR3 region: CASSEGAASTDTQYF. The CDR3, as DNA: TGTGCCAGCAGTGAAGGAGCTGCTAGCACAGATACGCAGTATTTT. This chain joins TRBV25-1 and TRBJ2-3; D is unresolved. With 2 bases removed from V and 0 bases from J, the gap between germline ends came to 9 bases. The CDR3 sequence is 15 residues long. CDR1 and CDR2 (germline): MGHDK, SYGVNS.

The chain joins TRBV5-6 to TRBJ1-2, with D unresolved. Germline CDR1 reads SGHDT; CDR2 reads YYEEEE. The ends were cut back, 0 bases at V and 1 base at J, with 16 bases in the middle. This CDR3 is built from 17 residues. The CDR3 region is CASSLALPFRGNYGYTF. The CDR3 DNA reads TGTGCCAGCAGCTTGGCCCTACCCTTTCGGGGTAACTATGGCTACACCTTC.

The V and J genes are TRBV7-2 and TRBJ1-6, with TRBD1 matching 7 bases. Trimming removed 7 bases from V and 5 bases from J; junction bases left unmatched: 5. This CDR3 comprises 14 residues. CDR1 and CDR2 (germline): SGHTA, FQGNSA. The CDR3 nucleotides are TGTGCCAGCAATAGGGACAGAAATAATTCACCCCTCCACTTT. Encoded protein: CASNRDRNNSPLHF.

In regard to this clonotype: Germline and junction disagree at one end, which may indicate a read error. The CDR3 sequence: CASSPIPGVEPRDF. As DNA, the CDR3 is TGCGCCAGCAGCCCCATTCCGGGGGTTGAGCCCAGGGACTTC. V is TRBV5-1 and J is TRBJ2-5; a weak D match, TRBD2 (6 bases). The CDR3 spans 14 residues. CDR1 and CDR2 (germline): SGHRS, YFSETQ.

The chain has TRBV7-2 and TRBJ2-1; D is undetermined. The CDR3 runs to 12 residues. Trimming pared 1 base from V and 14 bases from J, leaving 12 bases between. Germline V gene lookup returns CDR1 SGHTA and CDR2 FQGNSA. The CDR3 nucleotides read TGTGCCAGCAGCTTAGAGGACCGCATCAAGTTCTTC. This codes for CASSLEDRIKFF.

CDR3 in DNA: TGCGGTCACAGTGGTGGGGCCAACGTCCTGACTTTC. Amino acid sequence: CGHSGGANVLTF. The V call is TRBV29-1, the J call TRBJ2-6, with no clear D. The CDR3 totals 12 residues. The germline V gene encodes CDR1 SQVTM and CDR2 ANQGSEA.

The chain is built from TRBV12-3 or TRBV12-4 and TRBJ2-1; 9 bases agree with TRBD2. V was clipped by 2 bases and J by 8 bases; unmatched bases: 10. This CDR3 region has 16 residues. This chain's CDR3 is CASSLLAAGGRDEQFF. CDR3 sequence (DNA): TGTGCCAGCAGTTTATTAGCGGCGGGGGGGCGCGATGAGCAGTTCTTC.

The rearrangement joins TRBV7-3 to TRBJ2-3; D is perhaps TRBD1 or TRBD2 (5 bases each). CDR1 SGHTA and CDR2 FQGTGA come from the germline V gene. V shed 5 bases and J shed 3 bases, with 21 bases lying between them. The CDR3 loop spans 17 amino acids. CDR3 in amino acids: CASSPPGALHMTDTQYF. In nucleotides, the CDR3 is TGTGCCAGCAGCCCTCCCGGGGCCCTCCACATGACAGATACGCAGTATTTT.

This chain links TRBV19 with TRBJ1-1; tentative D call: TRBD1 (5 bases). Germline lookup yields CDR1 LNHDA and CDR2 SQIVND (reference sequence). Trimming cost V 6 bases and J 3 bases, with 11 bases left between them. The CDR3 length is 13 residues. The CDR3 DNA reads as TGTGCCAGTAGATCCGGGGGGGACACTGAAGCTTTCTTT. Translating it yields CASRSGGDTEAFF.

This chain uses TRBV18 with TRBJ2-3, with TRBD2 identical over 8 bases. This CDR3 spans 17 amino acids. The germline gives CDR1 KGHSH, CDR2 LQKENI. The junction had 9 bases not matched to a gene; V was cut back by 3 bases and J by 1 base. The CDR3 DNA reads as TGTGCCAGCTCACCCCTCACGGGGGGGTCTGGCACAGATACGCAGTATTTT. As protein: CASSPLTGGSGTDTQYF.